This T cell receptor (beta chain) originates from a study of T-cell memory formation after mild COVID-19. Study information: Across donors, TCR clusters were largely donor specific. Findings of the study overall: Clones that shrank (day 15 to 85) were balanced CD4/CD8, whereas later expanders leaned CD4+. The study detected some responding clones in pre-infection memory, suggesting cross-reactive memory joined.

Between the trimmed V and J ends, which lost 0 bases and 5 bases, there was a span of 6 bases. CDR1 ENHRY and CDR2 SYGVKD come from the germline V gene. The CDR3 is 13 amino acids. In TCRdb, the 5' RACE reads were re-called with MiXCR into one record per CDR3 protein. The repertoire holds more than 250,000 distinct CDR3 sequences, with 16% as singletons. This clonotype was observed a few times. As yet, its antigen is unknown. What was sequenced was PBMCs or a T cell subset sorted from them (not recorded which). This chain connects TRBV10-3 to TRBJ2-3; D might be TRBD1 or TRBD2, each matching 5 bases. The TCR comes from a man aged 18 to 29 who had mild COVID-19 (a few samples of this study predate the infection). Cell type and time point are not known. The CDR3 sequence is CAISESGVDTQYF. The CDR3 DNA reads as TGTGCCATCAGTGAGTCGGGGGTAGATACGCAGTATTTT.